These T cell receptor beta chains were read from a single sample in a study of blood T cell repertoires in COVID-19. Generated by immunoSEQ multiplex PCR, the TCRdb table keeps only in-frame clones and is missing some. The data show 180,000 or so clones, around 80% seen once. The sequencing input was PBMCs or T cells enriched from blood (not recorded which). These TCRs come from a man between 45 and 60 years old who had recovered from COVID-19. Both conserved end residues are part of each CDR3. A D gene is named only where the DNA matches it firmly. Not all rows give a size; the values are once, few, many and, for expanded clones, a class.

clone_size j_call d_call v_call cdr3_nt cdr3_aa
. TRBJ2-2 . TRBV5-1 TGCGCCAGCAGCTTCGGCTTTGGCGGGGCGAACACCGGGGAGCTGTTTTTT CASSFGFGGANTGELFF
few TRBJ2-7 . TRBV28 TGTGCCAGCAGCCTGACGAGGGAGGCGCAGTACTTC CASSLTREAQYF
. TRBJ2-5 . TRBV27 TGTGCCAGCAGTTTAGGGGGGTTCCAAGAGACCCAGTACTTC CASSLGGFQETQYF
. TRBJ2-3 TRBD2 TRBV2 TGTGCCAGCAGTGAAGGCGGGGGGGGCACAGATACGCAGTATTTT CASSEGGGGTDTQYF
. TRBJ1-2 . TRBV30 TGTGCCTGGAGTGTAAAGGACATTCTAGTTTATGGCTACACCTTC CAWSVKDILVYGYTF
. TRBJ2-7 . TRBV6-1 TGTGCCAGCAGTGAAGCTGGGACAACCTACGAGCAGTACTTC CASSEAGTTYEQYF
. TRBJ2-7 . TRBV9 TGTGCCAGCAACTTAGACGGGACATTCTCCTACGAGCAGTACTTC CASNLDGTFSYEQYF
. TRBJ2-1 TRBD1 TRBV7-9 TGTGCCGGGGCCGGGACAGGGGGCTACAATGAGCAGTTCTTC CAGAGTGGYNEQFF
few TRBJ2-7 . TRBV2 TGTGCCAGCAGAGATAGTCGGGGTACCTACGAGCAGTACTTC CASRDSRGTYEQYF
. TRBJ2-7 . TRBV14 TGTGCCAGCAGCCAACCCCCGGGGATCGAGCAGTACTTC CASSQPPGIEQYF
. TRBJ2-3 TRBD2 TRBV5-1 TGCGCCAGCAGCGGAAGATATAGCGGGGGCGAGGGAGATACGCAGTATTTT CASSGRYSGGEGDTQYF
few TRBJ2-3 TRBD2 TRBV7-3 TGTGCCAGCAGCTCGACTAGCGGGGGCACAGATACGCAGTATTTT CASSSTSGGTDTQYF
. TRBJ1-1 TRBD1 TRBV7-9 TGTGCCAGCAGCTTTGCAGGGGGCTCGGGCGGCGCTGAAGCTTTCTTT CASSFAGGSGGAEAFF
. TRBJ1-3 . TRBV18 TGTGCCAGCTCGAGTGAAATGACTGGAAACACCATATATTTT CASSSEMTGNTIYF
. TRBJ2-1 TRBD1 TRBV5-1 TGCGCCAGCAGCTTGGTCCGGACAGGTTACAATGAGCAGTTCTTC CASSLVRTGYNEQFF
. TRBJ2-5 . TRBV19 TGTGCCAGTAGTCTAAGGAGGGAGTTTGAAGAGACCCAGTACTTC CASSLRREFEETQYF
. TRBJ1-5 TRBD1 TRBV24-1 TGTGCCACCGGGGGGACAGGGGCAAGCAATCAGCCCCAGCATTTT CATGGTGASNQPQHF
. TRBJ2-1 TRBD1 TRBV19 TGTGCCAGTAGGACCCTCGGACAGGGGAAAAGTGAGCAGTTCTTC CASRTLGQGKSEQFF
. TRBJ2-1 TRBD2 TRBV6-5 TGTGCCAGCAGTCCGAGACTAGCGGGATCCAATGAGCAGTTCTTC CASSPRLAGSNEQFF
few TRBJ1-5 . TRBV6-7 TGTGCCAGCCTTGGCCGAGGCAAGGATCAGCCCCAGCATTTT CASLGRGKDQPQHF
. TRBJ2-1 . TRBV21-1 TGTGCCAGCTTGGGAGGACTAGCATGTAACAATGAGCAGTTCTTC CASLGGLACNNEQFF
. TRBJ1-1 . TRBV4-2 TGTGCCAGCACGAAAAAGCAGGGCGGGAACACTGAAGCTTTCTTT CASTKKQGGNTEAFF
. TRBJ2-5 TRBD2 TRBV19 TGTGCCAGTAGCCAACTAGCGGGGGGGCTGGGAGAGACCCAGTACTTC CASSQLAGGLGETQYF
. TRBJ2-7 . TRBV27 TGTGCCAGCACGTCAGGGGACGAGCAGTACTTC CASTSGDEQYF
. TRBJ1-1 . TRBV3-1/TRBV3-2 TGTGCCAGCAGCCAAACCGACAGCGTGAACACTGAAGCTTTCTTT CASSQTDSVNTEAFF
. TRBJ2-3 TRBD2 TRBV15 TGTGCCACCAGCAGGCGGACTAGCGGCACAGATACGCAGTATTTT CATSRRTSGTDTQYF
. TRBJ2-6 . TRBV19 TGTGCCAGTAGCCCGGGCGGGACCTCTGGGGCCAACGTCCTGACTTTC CASSPGGTSGANVLTF
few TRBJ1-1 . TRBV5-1 TGCGCCAGCAGCTTGGCCGGAGGAGCACAGAACACTGAAGCTTTCTTT CASSLAGGAQNTEAFF
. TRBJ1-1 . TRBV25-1 TGTGCCAGCAGTGAATCCGGACAGAAGAACACTGAAGCTTTCTTT CASSESGQKNTEAFF
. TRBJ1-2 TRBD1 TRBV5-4 TGTGCCAGCAGGACAGGGGGAAACTATGGCTACACCTTC CASRTGGNYGYTF
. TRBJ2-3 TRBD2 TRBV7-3 TGTGCCAGCAGCTCCGGTACGGGGGGGTCAGATACGCAGTATTTT CASSSGTGGSDTQYF
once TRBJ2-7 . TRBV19 TGTGCCAGTAGTATAGCAAGGGGGGGGCCTCGCGAGCAGTACTTC CASSIARGGPREQYF
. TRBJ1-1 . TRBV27 TGTGCCAGCAGTGCCCTCGAGGTCAGACCGAACACTGAAGCTTTCTTT CASSALEVRPNTEAFF
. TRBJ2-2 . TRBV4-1 TGCGCCAGCAGCCAAGAGTGGCAGGGCACCGGGGAGCTGTTTTTT CASSQEWQGTGELFF
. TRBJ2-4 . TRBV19 TGTGCCAGTAGTAGTGGACTCCCCGGTCTCCTCGCCAAAAACATTCAGTACTTC CASSSGLPGLLAKNIQYF
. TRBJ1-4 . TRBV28 TGTGCCAGCTCCGCAACTAATGAAAAACTGTTTTTT CASSATNEKLFF
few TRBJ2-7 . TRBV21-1 TGTGCCAGCAGAAGAAATTCAAGATCCAGGGGAAGGGGCATGCCCGAGCAGTACTTC CASRRNSRSRGRGMPEQYF
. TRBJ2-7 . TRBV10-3 TGTGCCATCAGTGGACCCCTGGGAGGGGGGCAAGCCTACGAGCAGTACTTC CAISGPLGGGQAYEQYF
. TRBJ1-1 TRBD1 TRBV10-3 TGTGCCATCAGTGAGCGGACAGGGAACACTGAAGCTTTCTTT CAISERTGNTEAFF
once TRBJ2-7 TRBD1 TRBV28 TGTGCCAGCAGTCCGTACAGGGGTCGGGGCTACGAGCAGTACTTC CASSPYRGRGYEQYF
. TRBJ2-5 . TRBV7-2 TGTGCCAGCAGCTTATTAGGAGGGTTTAGCGGATCCCCCCAGTACTTC CASSLLGGFSGSPQYF
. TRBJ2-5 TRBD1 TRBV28 TGTGCCAGCAGTTTCGGTAGGGGGCGGCAAGAGACCCAGTACTTC CASSFGRGRQETQYF
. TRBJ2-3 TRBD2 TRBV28 TGTGCCAGCAGTCCGGCGGGAGGGCCGGGGACAGATACGCAGTATTTT CASSPAGGPGTDTQYF
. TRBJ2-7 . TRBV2 TGTGCCAGCATACAGGGTCAGGAAAGTTACGAGCAGTACTTC CASIQGQESYEQYF
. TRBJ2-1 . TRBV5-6 TGTGCCAGCAGCTATATAACCAGGGTTGAGGATGAGCAGTTCTTC CASSYITRVEDEQFF
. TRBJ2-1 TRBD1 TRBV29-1 TGCAGCGGGGACAGGGGGCGCTTGGATGAGCAGTTCTTC CSGDRGRLDEQFF
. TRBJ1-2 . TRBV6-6 TGTGCCAGCAGTTACCACCAAAACCGACAAGAATATGGCTACACCTTC CASSYHQNRQEYGYTF
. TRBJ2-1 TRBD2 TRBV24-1 TGTGCCACCAGTGACCTGCGGGGGGCAGGGCCTACGGAGCAGTTCTTC CATSDLRGAGPTEQFF
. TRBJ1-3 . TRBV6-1 TGTGCCAGCAGTGAAAGGAGCTCTGGAAACACCATATATTTT CASSERSSGNTIYF
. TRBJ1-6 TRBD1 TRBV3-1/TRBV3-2 TGTGCCAGCAGCCAAAGGACAGGACCTAATTCACCCCTCCACTTT CASSQRTGPNSPLHF